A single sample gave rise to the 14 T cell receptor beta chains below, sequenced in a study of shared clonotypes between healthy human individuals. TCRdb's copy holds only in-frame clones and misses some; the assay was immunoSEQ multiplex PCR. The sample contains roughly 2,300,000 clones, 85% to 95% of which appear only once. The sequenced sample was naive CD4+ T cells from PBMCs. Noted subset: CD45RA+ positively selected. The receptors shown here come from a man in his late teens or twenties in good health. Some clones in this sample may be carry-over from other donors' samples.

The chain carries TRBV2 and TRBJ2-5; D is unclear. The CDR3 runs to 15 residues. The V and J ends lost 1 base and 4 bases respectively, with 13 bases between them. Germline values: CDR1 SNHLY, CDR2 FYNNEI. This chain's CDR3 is CASSEVIGQSETQYF. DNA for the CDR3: TGTGCCAGCAGTGAAGTGATAGGGCAGTCAGAGACCCAGTACTTC.

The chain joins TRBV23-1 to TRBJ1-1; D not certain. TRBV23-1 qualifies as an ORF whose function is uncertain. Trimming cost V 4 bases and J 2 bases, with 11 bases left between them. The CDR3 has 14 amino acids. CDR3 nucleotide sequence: TGCGCCAGCAGTCGAACGACACGAAACACTGAAGCTTTCTTT. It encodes CASSRTTRNTEAFF.

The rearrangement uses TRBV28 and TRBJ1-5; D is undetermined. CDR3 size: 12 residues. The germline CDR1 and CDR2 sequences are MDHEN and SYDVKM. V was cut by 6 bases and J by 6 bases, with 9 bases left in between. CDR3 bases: TGTGCCAGCAGCTCGAGACTTCAGCCCCAGCATTTT. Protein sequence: CASSSRLQPQHF.

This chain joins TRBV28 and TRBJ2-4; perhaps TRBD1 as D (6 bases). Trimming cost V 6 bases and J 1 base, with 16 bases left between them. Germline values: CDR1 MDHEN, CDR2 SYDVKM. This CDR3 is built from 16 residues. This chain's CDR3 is CASRSTGLRAKNIQYF. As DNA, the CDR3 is TGTGCCAGCAGGTCCACAGGGCTAAGGGCCAAAAACATTCAGTACTTC.

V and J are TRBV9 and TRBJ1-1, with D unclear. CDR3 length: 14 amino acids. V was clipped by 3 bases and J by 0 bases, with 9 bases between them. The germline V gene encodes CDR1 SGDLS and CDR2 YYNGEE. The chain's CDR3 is CASSGSSLNTEAFF. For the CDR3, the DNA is TGTGCCAGCAGCGGTTCAAGTTTGAACACTGAAGCTTTCTTT.

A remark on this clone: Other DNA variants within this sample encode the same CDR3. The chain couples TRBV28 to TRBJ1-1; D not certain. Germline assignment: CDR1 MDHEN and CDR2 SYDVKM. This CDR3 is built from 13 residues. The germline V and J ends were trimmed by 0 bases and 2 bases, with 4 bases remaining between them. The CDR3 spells CASSLWQNTEAFF. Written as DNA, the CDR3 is TGTGCCAGCAGTTTATGGCAAAACACTGAAGCTTTCTTT.

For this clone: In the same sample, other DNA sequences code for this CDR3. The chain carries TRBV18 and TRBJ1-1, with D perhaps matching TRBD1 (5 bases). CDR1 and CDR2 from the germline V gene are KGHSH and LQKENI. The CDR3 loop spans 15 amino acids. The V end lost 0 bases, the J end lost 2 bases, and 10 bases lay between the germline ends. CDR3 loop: CASSPPGQQNTEAFF. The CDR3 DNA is TGTGCCAGCTCACCACCGGGGCAGCAAAACACTGAAGCTTTCTTT. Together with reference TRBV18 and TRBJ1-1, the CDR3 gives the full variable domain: NAGVMQNPRHLVRRRGQEARLRCSPMKGHSHVYWYRQLPEEGLKFMVYLQKENIIDESGMPKERFSAEFPKEGPSILRIQQVVRGDSAAYFCASSPPGQQNTEAFFGQGTRLTVV.

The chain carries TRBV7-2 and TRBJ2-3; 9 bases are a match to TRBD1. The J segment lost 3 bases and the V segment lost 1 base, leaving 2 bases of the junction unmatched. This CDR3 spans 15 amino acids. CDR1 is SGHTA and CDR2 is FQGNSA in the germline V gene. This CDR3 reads CASSLGGTGTDTQYF. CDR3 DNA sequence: TGTGCCAGCAGCTTAGGCGGGACAGGGACAGATACGCAGTATTTT.

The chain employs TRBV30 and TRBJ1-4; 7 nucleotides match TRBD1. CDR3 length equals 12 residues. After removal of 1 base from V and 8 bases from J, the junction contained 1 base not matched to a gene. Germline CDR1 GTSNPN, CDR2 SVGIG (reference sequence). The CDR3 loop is CAWSETGEKLFF. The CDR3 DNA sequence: TGTGCCTGGAGTGAGACAGGGGAAAAACTGTTTTTT.

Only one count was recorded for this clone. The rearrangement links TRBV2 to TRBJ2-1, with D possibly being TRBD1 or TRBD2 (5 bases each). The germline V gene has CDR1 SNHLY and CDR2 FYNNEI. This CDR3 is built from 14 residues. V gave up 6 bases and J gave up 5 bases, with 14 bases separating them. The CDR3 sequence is CASRAGTSNNEQFF. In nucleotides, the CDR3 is TGTGCCAGCAGGGCCGGGACGAGTAACAATGAGCAGTTCTTC.

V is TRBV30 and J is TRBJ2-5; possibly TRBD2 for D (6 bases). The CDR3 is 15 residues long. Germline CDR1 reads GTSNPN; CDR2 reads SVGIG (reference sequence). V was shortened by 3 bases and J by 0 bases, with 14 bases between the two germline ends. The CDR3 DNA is TGTGCCTGGAGGGCGGGACTCCACAACCAAGAGACCCAGTACTTC. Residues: CAWRAGLHNQETQYF.

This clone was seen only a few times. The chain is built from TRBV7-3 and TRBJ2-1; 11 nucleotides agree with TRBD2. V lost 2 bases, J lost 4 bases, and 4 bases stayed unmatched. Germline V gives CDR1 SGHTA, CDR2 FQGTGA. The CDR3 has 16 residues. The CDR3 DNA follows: TGTGCCAGCAGCTTACTGGCTAGCGGGAGGTACAATGAGCAGTTCTTC. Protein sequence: CASSLLASGRYNEQFF.

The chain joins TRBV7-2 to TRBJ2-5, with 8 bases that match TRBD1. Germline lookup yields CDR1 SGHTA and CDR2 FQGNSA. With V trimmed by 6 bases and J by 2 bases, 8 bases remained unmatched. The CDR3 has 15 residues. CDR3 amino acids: CASSSGQGKQETQYF. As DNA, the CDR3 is TGTGCCAGCAGTAGCGGACAGGGCAAACAAGAGACCCAGTACTTC.

The CDR3 DNA reads TGTGCCAGCAGCTTAGCTTTGGATGAAAAACTGTTTTTT. Encoded protein: CASSLALDEKLFF. V usage is TRBV7-2 and J usage is TRBJ1-4; unclear D gene. The germline V gene encodes CDR1 SGHTA and CDR2 FQGNSA. With 0 bases removed from V and 6 bases from J, the gap between germline ends came to 5 bases. The CDR3 loop spans 13 amino acids.